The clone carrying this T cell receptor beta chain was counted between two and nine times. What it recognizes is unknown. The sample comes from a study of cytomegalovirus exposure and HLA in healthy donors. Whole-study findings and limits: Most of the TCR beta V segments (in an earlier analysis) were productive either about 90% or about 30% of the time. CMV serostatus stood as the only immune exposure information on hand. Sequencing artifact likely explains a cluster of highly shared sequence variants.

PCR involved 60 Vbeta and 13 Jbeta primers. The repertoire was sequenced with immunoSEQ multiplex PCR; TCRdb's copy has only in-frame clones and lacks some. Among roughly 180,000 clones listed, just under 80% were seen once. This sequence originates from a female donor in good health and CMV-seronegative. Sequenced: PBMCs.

The CDR3 DNA follows: TGTGCCAGCAGCACTTGGGACAGGGGGACCTGGGGGGCCAACGTCCTGACTTTC. This sequence encodes CASSTWDRGTWGANVLTF. The V and J genes are TRBV11-3 and TRBJ2-6; TRBD1 agrees at 11 bases. The V gene end was trimmed by 5 bases and the J gene end by 4 bases; junction bases not matched to a gene: 10. The CDR3 extends over 18 amino acids. Germline CDR1 is SGHNT and CDR2 is YENEEA.